Below, 17 T cell receptor beta chains from the same sample are listed, as sequenced in a study of blood T cell repertoires in COVID-19. The assay was immunoSEQ multiplex PCR, and TCRdb's table has in-frame clones only and misses some. The sample includes 400,000 to 550,000 clones, about 85% of them seen just once. The source material was PBMCs or T cells enriched from blood (not recorded which). The receptors were gathered from a woman in her late teens or twenties with acute COVID-19.

The chain employs TRBV13 and TRBJ2-2, with 10 bases identical to TRBD1. V shed 0 bases and J 7 bases; nucleotides not matched to a gene: 5. Germline lookup yields CDR1 PRHDT and CDR2 FYEKMQ (reference sequence). The CDR3 runs 16 residues. The CDR3 sequence: CASSLGTGGDGGELFF. The CDR3, as DNA: TGTGCCAGCAGCTTAGGGACAGGGGGCGACGGCGGGGAGCTGTTTTTT.

The J gene is TRBJ2-7, the V gene TRBV27; 7 bases are a match to TRBD1. The CDR3 has 11 residues. In germline, CDR1 is MNHEY, CDR2 SMNVEV (reference sequence). The V segment lost 8 bases and the J segment 3 bases; nucleotides outside the gene matches: 1. Here the CDR3 reads CASRDSYEQYF. The CDR3 DNA sequence: TGTGCCAGCCGGGACAGCTACGAGCAGTACTTC.

The V gene is TRBV12-5, the J gene TRBJ2-3; the D is unclear. The CDR3 loop spans 11 amino acids. The V gene lost 5 bases and the J gene lost 3 bases, with 3 bases spanning the gap. Looked up from germline, CDR1 is LGHNT and CDR2 is FRNRAP. In DNA, the CDR3 is TGTGCTAGTGGTCAGACAGATACGCAGTATTTT. It translates to CASGQTDTQYF.

The chain is built from TRBV20-1 and TRBJ1-5; D gene unclear. The length of the CDR3 is 15 residues. V gave up 3 bases and J gave up 1 base, with 13 bases separating them. Per the germline V gene, CDR1 is DFQATT and CDR2 is SNEGSKA (reference sequence). CDR3 amino acids: CSASIEGLSNQPQHF. The CDR3, as DNA: TGCAGTGCTAGTATCGAGGGCCTGAGCAATCAGCCCCAGCATTTT.

CDR3 DNA sequence: TGCAGCGTTGAAGATGGGATAGCGGGAACCTACGAGCAGTACTTC. Encoded protein: CSVEDGIAGTYEQYF. The genes are TRBV29-1 and TRBJ2-7; TRBD2 aligns across 8 bases. In germline, CDR1 is SQVTM, CDR2 ANQGSEA. The J segment lost 2 bases and the V segment lost 0 bases, leaving 6 bases of the junction unmatched. This CDR3 is built from 15 residues.

This chain uses TRBV14 with TRBJ2-3, with 9 bases aligning to TRBD1. Trimming took 2 bases from V and 0 from J; bases not matched to a gene: 3. The CDR3 is made up of 16 amino acids. CDR1 is SGHDN, CDR2 FVKESK, per germline. CDR3 DNA sequence: TGTGCCAGCAGCCAATCCGGGACAGGGAGCACAGATACGCAGTATTTT. It is translated as CASSQSGTGSTDTQYF.

The chain employs TRBV21-1 and TRBJ1-4; TRBD1, the table's D call, lacks a check against the DNA. TRBV21-1 is a recognized pseudogene. The CDR3 loop spans 17 amino acids. The CDR3 DNA follows: TGTGCCAGCAGCAAAGGAGTCGCAGGCGCAACTAATGAAAAACTGTTTTTT. Amino acid sequence: CASSKGVAGATNEKLFF.

This CDR3 is CASSGGGTSSYNSPLHF. In DNA form, the CDR3 reads TGTGCCAGCAGCGGTGGTGGTACAAGCTCCTATAATTCACCCCTCCACTTT. The rearrangement uses TRBV9 and TRBJ1-6; no definite D call. Looked up from germline, CDR1 is SGDLS and CDR2 is YYNGEE. This CDR3 has 17 amino acids. V was shortened by 3 bases and J by 0 bases, with 13 bases between the two germline ends.

This sequence joins TRBV28 and TRBJ2-7; weak D call: TRBD1 (5 bases). The CDR3 is 12 amino acids. Germline V gene data show CDR1 as MDHEN and CDR2 as SYDVKM. With 5 bases removed from V and 4 bases from J, the gap between germline ends came to 9 bases. The CDR3 spells CASSRTLYEQYF. For the CDR3, the DNA is TGTGCCAGCAGTCGGACACTATACGAGCAGTACTTC.

V and J are TRBV6-5 and TRBJ1-1; the D is unclear. The CDR3 runs to 13 residues. V was cut by 7 bases and J by 1 base, with 10 bases left in between. Germline V gene sequence: CDR1 MNHEY, CDR2 SVGAGI. The CDR3 is CASIGVSNTEAFF. Written as DNA, the CDR3 is TGTGCCAGCATTGGAGTATCGAACACTGAAGCTTTCTTT.

This clone was observed a single time. The J gene is TRBJ2-7, the V gene TRBV3-1 (or the pseudogene TRBV3-2); 13 bases are a match to TRBD2. Germline V gene lookup returns CDR1 LGHDT and CDR2 YNNKEL (reference sequence). V lost 2 bases, J lost 2 bases, and 12 bases stayed unmatched. CDR3 size: 19 residues. CDR3 protein: CASSQKLAGGFTRPYEQYF. In nucleotides, the CDR3 is TGTGCCAGCAGCCAAAAACTAGCGGGGGGGTTTACTCGCCCCTACGAGCAGTACTTC.

The V gene is TRBV2, the J gene TRBJ2-1, with D unclear. Germline CDR1 and CDR2: SNHLY and FYNNEI. CDR3 length: 15 residues. Trimming shortened V by 4 bases and J by 2 bases, and 12 bases separated the two germline ends. The chain's CDR3 is CASSGASLTYNEQFF. In DNA, the CDR3 is TGTGCCAGCAGTGGGGCCTCCTTGACCTACAATGAGCAGTTCTTC. The variable domain in full, completed from reference TRBV2 and TRBJ2-1, reads EPEVTQTPSHQVTQMGQEVILRCVPISNHLYFYWYRQILGQKVEFLVSFYNNEISEKSEIFDDQFSVERPDGSNFTLKIRSTKLEDSAMYFCASSGASLTYNEQFFGPGTRLTVL.

The chain employs TRBV3-1 (or the pseudogene TRBV3-2) and TRBJ2-7; TRBD2 matches at 13 bases. Germline V gene lookup returns CDR1 LGHDT and CDR2 YNNKEL (reference sequence). This CDR3 has 18 residues. Trimming cost V 1 base and J 2 bases; bases outside gene matches: 8. Here the CDR3 reads CASSQARLAGGPAYEQYF. As DNA, the CDR3 is TGTGCCAGCAGCCAAGCCCGACTAGCGGGAGGTCCCGCCTACGAGCAGTACTTC.

The V gene is TRBV4-1, the J gene TRBJ2-4, with D maybe TRBD2 (5 bases). Germline CDR1 is MGHRA and CDR2 is YSYEKL. V dropped 0 bases and J dropped 3 bases, with 15 bases sitting between them. The length of the CDR3 is 17 residues. CDR3 in DNA: TGCGCCAGCAGCCAAGAAGGAGTACTAGTCGGCAAAAACATTCAGTACTTC. The encoded protein is CASSQEGVLVGKNIQYF.

The V gene is TRBV11-2, the J gene TRBJ2-1; no reliable D call. Germline assignment: CDR1 SGHAT and CDR2 FQNNGV. CDR3 length: 13 amino acids. Trimming pared 5 bases from V and 10 bases from J, leaving 15 bases between. CDR3 sequence: CASSPQSSQEQFF. For the CDR3, the DNA is TGTGCCAGCAGCCCTCAGTCTAGTCAGGAGCAGTTCTTC.

Notes on this clone: Other DNA sequences from this sample encode an identical CDR3 as well. The chain joins TRBV3-1 (or the pseudogene TRBV3-2) to TRBJ1-2; D gene ambiguous. The CDR3 is 13 amino acids. The germline CDR1 and CDR2 sequences are LGHDT and YNNKEL (reference sequence). V was trimmed by 6 bases and J by 2 bases, leaving 10 bases between them. CDR3 residues: CASSLRGNYGYTF. The DNA for the CDR3 is TGTGCCAGCAGTCTGCGGGGAAACTATGGCTACACCTTC.

This clone occurred a few times. The gene calls are TRBV18 and TRBJ2-2, with D tentatively TRBD2 (6 bases). Looked up from germline, CDR1 is KGHSH and CDR2 is LQKENI. The CDR3 length is 13 residues. Between the trimmed V and J ends, which lost 4 bases and 6 bases, there was a span of 9 bases. The CDR3 DNA follows: TGTGCCAGCTCACGTAGGGAGGCCGGGGAGCTGTTTTTT. Protein: CASSRREAGELFF.